The sequence of this T cell receptor beta chain was determined in a study of CD8+ T cells in alopecia areata. Points from the study as a whole: Especially in alopecia totalis/universalis, lesional scalp showed greater clonality than normal scalp did.

With 6 bases clipped from V and 0 bases from J, the junction kept 7 bases outside the gene matches. The CDR3 sequence is 14 residues long. CDR1 is SQVTM, CDR2 ANQGSEA, per germline. cDNA serving as the sequencing template came from extracted, reverse transcribed RNA. Some clones are missing from TCRdb's copy, which holds only in-frame ones; the method was immunoSEQ multiplex PCR. The table includes 100,000 to 130,000 clones, around 55% detected once. In this sample, this clone turned up a few times. Its specificity is not known. Sample: CD8+ T cells sorted from blood. The chain recombines TRBV29-1 with TRBJ1-2, with 7 bases matching TRBD1. This receptor was obtained from a human donor in good health. CDR3: CSVLTGHSNYGYTF. The CDR3 DNA reads TGCAGCGTCCTGACAGGGCATTCTAACTATGGCTACACCTTC.